Below, one TCR beta chain is given with its context. In the study's own analysis: Reference gene primers were amplified, and this amplification served to estimate nucleated cell counts. TCRdb's copy holds only in-frame clones and misses some; the assay was immunoSEQ multiplex PCR. V and J calls and clone size follow that table, whereas D and trimming were derived from the DNA. The sample lists roughly 280,000 clones, roughly nine tenths seen once, with approximately 2.2% in the top ten. The data are from a study of blood T cell repertoires in COVID-19. Study at large: Samples came from the United States, Italy and Spain, spanning acute and convalescent COVID-19. Sample material is recorded as cDNA or gDNA derived from T cells, B-cell-depleted T cells, or PBMCs.

V lost 4 bases, J lost 4 bases, and 9 bases lay in between. CDR1 and CDR2 from the germline V gene are SGHRS and YFSETQ. The CDR3 runs 13 residues. The TCR was taken from a man aged 45-65 years with acute or convalescent COVID-19. The chain carries TRBV5-1 and TRBJ1-3, with a tentative D call TRBD1 (5 bases). What was sequenced was peripheral blood. The CDR3 sequence is CASSPGMGNTIYF. The CDR3 coding sequence is TGCGCCAGCAGCCCAGGGATGGGAAACACCATATATTTT. The variable domain in full, with the rest retrieved from reference TRBV5-1 and TRBJ1-3, is KAGVTQTPRYLIKTRGQQVTLSCSPISGHRSVSWYQQTPGQGLQFLFEYFSETQRNKGNFPGRFSGRQFSNSRSEMNVSTLELGDSALYLCASSPGMGNTIYFGEGSWLTVV.